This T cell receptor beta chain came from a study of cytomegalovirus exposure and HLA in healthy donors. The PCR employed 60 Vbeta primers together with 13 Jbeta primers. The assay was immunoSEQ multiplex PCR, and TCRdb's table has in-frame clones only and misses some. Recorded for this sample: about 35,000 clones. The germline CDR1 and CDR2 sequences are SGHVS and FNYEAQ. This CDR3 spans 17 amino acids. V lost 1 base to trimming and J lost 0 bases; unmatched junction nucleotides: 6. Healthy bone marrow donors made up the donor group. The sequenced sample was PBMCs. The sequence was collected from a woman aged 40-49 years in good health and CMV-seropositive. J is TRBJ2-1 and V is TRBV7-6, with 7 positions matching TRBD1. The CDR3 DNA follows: TGTGCCAGCAGCTTAGGTCCGGGACAGCTCTCCTACAATGAGCAGTTCTTC. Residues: CASSLGPGQLSYNEQFF.